This passage covers 13 T cell receptor beta chains from one sample sequenced in a study of molecular identifiers for immune sequencing clone quantification. TCRdb fed the PCR reads into MiXCR, producing one record per CDR3 protein. The sample lists a few hundred thousand distinct CDR3 sequences, around 23% occurring once. Source material: naive CD8+ T cells from blood, with Jurkat cell RNA spiked in. The sample's subset: FACS-sorted CD8+CD4-CCR7+CD45RA+ naive T cells. Source of these receptors: a human donor in good health. Some libraries in this study had Jurkat cell RNA spiked in.

This clonotype has only a few counts. This sequence joins TRBV28 and TRBJ1-1; D call uncertain. This CDR3 is built from 14 residues. Trimming pared 6 bases from V and 0 bases from J, leaving 11 bases between. Germline V lookup: CDR1 MDHEN, CDR2 SYDVKM. The CDR3 nucleotides are TGTGCCAGCAGCCGAGGAGTTCTGAACACTGAAGCTTTCTTT. Protein: CASSRGVLNTEAFF.

Of note for this clonotype: Germline and junction disagree at one end, which may indicate a read error. The chain is built from TRBV20-1 and TRBJ1-1; 7 nucleotides line up with TRBD1. Germline loops: CDR1 DFQATT, CDR2 SNEGSKA (reference sequence). This CDR3 region has 15 residues. The CDR3 bases are TGCAGTGCTAGAGATAGGGACAGCCTGAACACTGAAGCCTTCTTT. This codes for CSARDRDSLNTEAFF.

This clonotype was recorded at least ten times. The chain couples TRBV28 to TRBJ1-1; 7 positions agree with TRBD1. Germline values: CDR1 MDHEN, CDR2 SYDVKM. J gave up 1 base and V 3 bases, and 2 bases lay outside the gene matches. This CDR3 region has 14 residues. This chain's CDR3 is CASSFRGSNTEAFF. For the CDR3, the DNA is TGTGCCAGCAGTTTCAGGGGGTCGAACACTGAAGCTTTCTTT.

The V gene is TRBV7-9, the J gene TRBJ2-2; unclear D gene. V was trimmed by 3 bases and J by 5 bases, leaving 7 bases between them. This CDR3 is 13 amino acids long. In germline, CDR1 is SEHNR, CDR2 FQNEAQ (reference sequence). The CDR3 spells CASSFEETGELFF. The CDR3 nucleotides are TGTGCCAGCAGCTTTGAGGAAACCGGGGAGCTGTTTTTT.

This clonotype was counted many times. The chain carries TRBV6-5 and TRBJ2-7, with no clear D. From germline, CDR1 is MNHEY and CDR2 SVGAGI. The V and J ends lost 0 bases and 0 bases respectively, with 12 bases between them. The CDR3 extends over 16 amino acids. The CDR3 protein is CASSYSRQVSSYEQYF. The CDR3 DNA reads as TGTGCCAGCAGTTACTCGAGGCAGGTGAGCTCCTACGAGCAGTACTTC.

The table lists this clonotype with many counts. This sequence joins TRBV4-2 and TRBJ2-1; D is unresolved. Between the trimmed V and J ends, which lost 0 bases and 8 bases, there was a span of 17 bases. CDR1 is LGHNA, CDR2 YNFKEQ, per germline. The CDR3 extends over 16 amino acids. The CDR3 protein is CASSQEAAIPPDEQFF. The CDR3, as DNA: TGTGCCAGCAGCCAAGAGGCGGCAATCCCCCCCGATGAGCAGTTCTTC.

The table lists this clonotype with a count of one. The chain joins TRBV6-2 or TRBV6-3 to TRBJ1-5; D is unresolved. V gave up 1 base and J gave up 7 bases, with 5 bases separating them. The CDR3 loop spans 12 amino acids. Germline CDR1 reads MNHEY; CDR2 reads SVGEGT. The CDR3 coding sequence is TGTGCCAGCAGTTACTTGAGACAGCCCCAGCATTTT. Encoded protein: CASSYLRQPQHF.

In this sample, this clonotype turned up a few times. This sequence joins TRBV19 and TRBJ2-3; D unclear. The germline V gene encodes CDR1 LNHDA and CDR2 SQIVND (reference sequence). The CDR3 spans 16 residues. The germline V and J ends were trimmed by 0 bases and 2 bases, with 12 bases remaining between them. DNA of the CDR3: TGTGCCAGTAGTATAGATCTTGGCCTGCCCACAGATACGCAGTATTTT. The encoded protein is CASSIDLGLPTDTQYF.

J is TRBJ1-1 and V is TRBV5-4; 9 bases map to TRBD1. The CDR3 spans 17 residues. The germline V gene encodes CDR1 SGHNT and CDR2 YYREEE (reference sequence). Germline trimming cut 0 bases from V and 0 bases from J; bases unmatched to any gene: 6. CDR3 loop: CASSLVLGTGMNTEAFF. CDR3 in DNA: TGTGCCAGCAGCTTGGTTTTAGGGACAGGGATGAACACTGAAGCTTTCTTT. Full variable domain (remainder filled in from reference TRBV5-4 and TRBJ1-1): ETGVTQSPTHLIKTRGQQVTLRCSSQSGHNTVSWYQQALGQGPQFIFQYYREEENGRGNFPPRFSGLQFPNYSSELNVNALELDDSALYLCASSLVLGTGMNTEAFFGQGTRLTVV.

This clonotype was recorded a few times. The V call is TRBV28, the J call TRBJ1-1; D is ambiguous. Between the trimmed V and J ends, which lost 8 bases and 1 base, there was a span of 8 bases. This CDR3 region has 12 residues. The germline gives CDR1 MDHEN, CDR2 SYDVKM. Here the CDR3 reads CASGNRNTEAFF. In DNA form, the CDR3 reads TGTGCCAGCGGTAACAGGAACACTGAAGCTTTCTTT. The whole variable domain, filled in from reference TRBV28 and TRBJ1-1, reads DVKVTQSSRYLVKRTGEKVFLECVQDMDHENMFWYRQDPGLGLRLIYFSYDVKMKEKGDIPEGYSVSREKKERFSLILESASTNQTSMYLCASGNRNTEAFFGQGTRLTVV.

At least ten counts were recorded for this clonotype. This chain connects TRBV7-8 to TRBJ1-1; no clear D. V lost 2 bases, J lost 4 bases, and 11 bases lay in between. Germline V gene sequence: CDR1 SGHVS, CDR2 FQNEAQ. The CDR3 is 14 residues long. The CDR3 sequence is CASSLYGVGTEAFF. CDR3 in DNA: TGTGCCAGCAGCTTATACGGGGTCGGCACTGAAGCTTTCTTT.

In its sample, this clonotype was seen many times. The chain carries TRBV7-2 and TRBJ2-1; D is undetermined. The CDR3 totals 13 residues. With 3 bases removed from V and 4 bases from J, the gap between germline ends came to 7 bases. Per germline, CDR1 SGHTA and CDR2 FQGNSA. The CDR3 nucleotides read TGTGCCAGCAGCTTCGACGGTTACAATGAGCAGTTCTTC. It codes for CASSFDGYNEQFF.

Concerning this clonotype itself: A much larger clone lies one base from this, so it may be a read error. The CDR3 carries no conserved terminal phenylalanine or tryptophan, so it likely arises from a read error. The chain has TRBV3-1 and TRBJ1-5; D gene unclear. Trimming left V 0 bases short and J 5 bases short, with 8 bases between. Germline CDR1 is LGHDT and CDR2 is YNNKEL (reference sequence). The CDR3 is 14 amino acids. For the CDR3, the DNA is TGTGCCAGCAGCCAAGACGGAGGTTATCAGCCCCAGCATCTT. Protein product: CASSQDGGYQPQHL.